This T cell receptor beta chain was obtained from a study of Ad26.COV2.S vaccination and SARS-CoV-2 variants. As for the study in general: Ad26.COV2.S arm of COV1001 included the donor.

Treatment reported: some 19 received Ad26.COV2.S at low or high dose, single or two shots; about 5 received placebo; per-sample allocation not given. Each sample was drawn 63 days after the first injection (of vaccine or placebo). Vaccination employed an Ad26 vector expressing the Wuhan-strain SARS-CoV-2 spike. The CDR3 is 14 amino acids. Germline V lookup: CDR1 SGHAT, CDR2 FQDESV (reference sequence). Trimming left V 3 bases short and J 4 bases short, with 7 bases between. Measured with immunoSEQ multiplex PCR; TCRdb has only the in-frame clones, and not every one. This table has about 350,000 clones, approximately 90% appearing once.

Sequenced here: peripheral blood, sampled in a trial of Ad26.COV2.S vaccine versus placebo. The TCR comes from a person between 18 and 65 years old who received the Ad26.COV2.S COVID-19 vaccine or a placebo. The chain recombines TRBV11-1 with TRBJ1-6, with TRBD1 as a possible D gene (5 bases). The CDR3 nucleotides are TGTGCCAGCAGCTTGACAGAGTATAATTCACCCCTCCACTTT. It codes for CASSLTEYNSPLHF.